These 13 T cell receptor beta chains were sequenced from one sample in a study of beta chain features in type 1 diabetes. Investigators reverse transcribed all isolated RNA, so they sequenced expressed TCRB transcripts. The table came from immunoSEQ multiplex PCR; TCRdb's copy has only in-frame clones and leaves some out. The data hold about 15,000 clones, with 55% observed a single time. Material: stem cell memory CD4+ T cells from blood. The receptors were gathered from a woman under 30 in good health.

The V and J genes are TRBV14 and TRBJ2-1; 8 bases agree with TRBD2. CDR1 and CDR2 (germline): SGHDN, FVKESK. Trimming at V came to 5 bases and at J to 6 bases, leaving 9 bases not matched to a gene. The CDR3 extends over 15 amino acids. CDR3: CASSGGLGRGNEQFF. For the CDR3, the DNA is TGTGCCAGCAGCGGGGGACTCGGGAGGGGCAATGAGCAGTTCTTC.

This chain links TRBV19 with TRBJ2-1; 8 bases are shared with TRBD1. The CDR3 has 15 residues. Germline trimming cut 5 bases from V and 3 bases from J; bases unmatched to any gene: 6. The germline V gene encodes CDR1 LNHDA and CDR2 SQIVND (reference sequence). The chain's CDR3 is CASSATGGSYNEQFF. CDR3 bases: TGTGCCAGTAGTGCTACAGGGGGGAGCTACAATGAGCAGTTCTTC.

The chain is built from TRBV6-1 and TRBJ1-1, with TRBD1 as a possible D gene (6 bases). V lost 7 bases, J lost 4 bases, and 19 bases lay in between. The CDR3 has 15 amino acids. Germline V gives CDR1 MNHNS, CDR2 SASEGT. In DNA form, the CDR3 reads TGTGCCAGCATCATAAGGGCGGGGGCTGGCACTGAAGCTTTCTTT. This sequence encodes CASIIRAGAGTEAFF.

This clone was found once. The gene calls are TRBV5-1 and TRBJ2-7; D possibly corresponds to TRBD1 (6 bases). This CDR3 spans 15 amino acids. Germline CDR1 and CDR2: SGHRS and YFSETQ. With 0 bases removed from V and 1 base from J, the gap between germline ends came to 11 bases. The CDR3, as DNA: TGCGCCAGCAGCTTGGGGGCAGGGGAATCCTACGAGCAGTACTTC. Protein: CASSLGAGESYEQYF. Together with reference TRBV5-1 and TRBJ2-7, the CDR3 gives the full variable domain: KAGVTQTPRYLIKTRGQQVTLSCSPISGHRSVSWYQQTPGQGLQFLFEYFSETQRNKGNFPGRFSGRQFSNSRSEMNVSTLELGDSALYLCASSLGAGESYEQYFGPGTRLTVT.

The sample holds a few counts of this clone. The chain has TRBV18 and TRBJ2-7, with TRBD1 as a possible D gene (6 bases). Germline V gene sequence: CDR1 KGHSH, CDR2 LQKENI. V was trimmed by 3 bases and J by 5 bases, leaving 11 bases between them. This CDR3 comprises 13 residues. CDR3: CASSPNRDNEQYF. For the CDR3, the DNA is TGTGCCAGCTCACCGAACAGGGACAACGAGCAGTACTTC. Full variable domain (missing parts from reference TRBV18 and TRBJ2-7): NAGVMQNPRHLVRRRGQEARLRCSPMKGHSHVYWYRQLPEEGLKFMVYLQKENIIDESGMPKERFSAEFPKEGPSILRIQQVVRGDSAAYFCASSPNRDNEQYFGPGTRLTVT.

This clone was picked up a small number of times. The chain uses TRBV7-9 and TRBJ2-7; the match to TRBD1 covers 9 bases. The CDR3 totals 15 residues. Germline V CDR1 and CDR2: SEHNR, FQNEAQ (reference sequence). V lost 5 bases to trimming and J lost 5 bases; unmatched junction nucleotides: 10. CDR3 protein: CASSSTDRGDNEQYF. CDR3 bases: TGTGCCAGCAGCAGCACAGACAGGGGGGACAACGAGCAGTACTTC. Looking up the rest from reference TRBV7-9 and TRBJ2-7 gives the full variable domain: DTGVSQNPRHKITKRGQNVTFRCDPISEHNRLYWYRQTLGQGPEFLTYFQNEAQLEKSRLLSDRFSAERPKGSFSTLEIQRTEQGDSAMYLCASSSTDRGDNEQYFGPGTRLTVT.

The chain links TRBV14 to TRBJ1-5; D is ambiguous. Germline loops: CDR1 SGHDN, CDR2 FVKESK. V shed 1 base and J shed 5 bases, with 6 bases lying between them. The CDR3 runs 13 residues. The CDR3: CASSQGEDQPQHF. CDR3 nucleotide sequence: TGTGCCAGCAGCCAAGGCGAGGATCAGCCCCAGCATTTT.

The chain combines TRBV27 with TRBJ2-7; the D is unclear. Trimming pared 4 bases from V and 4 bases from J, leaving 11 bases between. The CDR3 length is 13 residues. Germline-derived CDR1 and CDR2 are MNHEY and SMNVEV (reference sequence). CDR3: CASSYSHLYEQYF. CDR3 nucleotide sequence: TGTGCCAGCAGTTACAGCCACCTATACGAGCAGTACTTC.

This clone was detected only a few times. This CDR3 reads CASSYSKIDSPYEQYF. The CDR3 nucleotides read TGTGCCAGCAGTTACTCGAAGATCGACAGCCCTTACGAGCAGTACTTC. The rearrangement uses TRBV6-5 and TRBJ2-7; weak D call: TRBD1 (5 bases). This CDR3 is 16 amino acids long. V lost 0 bases and J 4 bases, leaving 16 bases between the germline ends. CDR1 is MNHEY, CDR2 SVGAGI, per germline.

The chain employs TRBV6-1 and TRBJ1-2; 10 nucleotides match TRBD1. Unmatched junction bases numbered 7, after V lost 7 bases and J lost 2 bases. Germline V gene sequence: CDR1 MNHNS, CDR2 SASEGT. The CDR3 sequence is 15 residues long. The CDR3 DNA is TGTGCCAGCAACGCCGGGACAGGGGCCAACTATGGCTACACCTTC. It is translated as CASNAGTGANYGYTF.

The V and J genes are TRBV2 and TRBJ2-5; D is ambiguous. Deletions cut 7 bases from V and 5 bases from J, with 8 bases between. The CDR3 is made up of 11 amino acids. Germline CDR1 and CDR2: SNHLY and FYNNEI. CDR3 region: CASTIGETQYF. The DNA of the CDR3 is TGTGCCAGCACGATCGGGGAGACCCAGTACTTC.

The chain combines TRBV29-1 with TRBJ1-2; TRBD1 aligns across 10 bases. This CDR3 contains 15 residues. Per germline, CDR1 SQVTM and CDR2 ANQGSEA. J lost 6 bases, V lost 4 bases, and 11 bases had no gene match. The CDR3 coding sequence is TGCAGCGTTGGTGTAGGGACAGGGGAGAGGGATGGCTACACCTTC. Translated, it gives CSVGVGTGERDGYTF.

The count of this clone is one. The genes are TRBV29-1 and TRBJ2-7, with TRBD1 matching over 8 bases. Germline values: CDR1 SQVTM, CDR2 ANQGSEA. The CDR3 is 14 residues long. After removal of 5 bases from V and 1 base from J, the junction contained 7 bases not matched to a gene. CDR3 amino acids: CSVLGQGISYEQYF. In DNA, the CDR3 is TGCAGCGTTCTTGGACAGGGTATTTCCTACGAGCAGTACTTC.